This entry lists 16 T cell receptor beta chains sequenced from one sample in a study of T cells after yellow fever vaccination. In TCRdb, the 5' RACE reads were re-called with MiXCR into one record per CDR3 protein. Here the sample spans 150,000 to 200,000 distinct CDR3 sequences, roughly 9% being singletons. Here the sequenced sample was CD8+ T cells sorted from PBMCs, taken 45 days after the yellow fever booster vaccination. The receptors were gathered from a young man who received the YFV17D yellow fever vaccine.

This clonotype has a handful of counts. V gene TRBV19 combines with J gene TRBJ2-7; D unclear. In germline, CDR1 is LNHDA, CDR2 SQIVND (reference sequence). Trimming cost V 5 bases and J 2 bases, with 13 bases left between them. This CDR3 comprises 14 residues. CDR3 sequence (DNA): TGTGCCAGTAGTGCGGCAGTCCAGGCCTACGAGCAGTACTTC. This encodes CASSAAVQAYEQYF.

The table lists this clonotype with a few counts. CDR3 sequence reads: CASSSFDSPLHF. The CDR3 bases are TGTGCCAGCAGTTCCTTTGATTCACCCCTCCACTTT. V is TRBV27 and J is TRBJ1-6, with no clear D. CDR1 and CDR2 (germline): MNHEY, SMNVEV (reference sequence). Trimming took off 4 bases at V and 8 bases at J, with 6 bases between the two ends. The CDR3 has 12 residues.

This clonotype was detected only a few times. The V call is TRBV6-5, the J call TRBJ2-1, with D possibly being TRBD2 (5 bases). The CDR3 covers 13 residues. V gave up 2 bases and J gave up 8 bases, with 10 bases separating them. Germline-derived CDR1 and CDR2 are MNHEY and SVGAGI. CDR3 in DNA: TGTGCCAGCAGTTACGGAGGCAAGCATGAGCAGTTCTTC. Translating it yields CASSYGGKHEQFF.

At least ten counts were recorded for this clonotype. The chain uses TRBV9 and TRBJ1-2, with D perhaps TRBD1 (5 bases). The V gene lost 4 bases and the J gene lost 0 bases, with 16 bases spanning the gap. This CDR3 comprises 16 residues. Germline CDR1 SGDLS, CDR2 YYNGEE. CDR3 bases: TGTGCCAGCAGCATGGGGGAGGGCCGGACTAACTATGGCTACACCTTC. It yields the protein CASSMGEGRTNYGYTF. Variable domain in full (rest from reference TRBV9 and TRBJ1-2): DSGVTQTPKHLITATGQRVTLRCSPRSGDLSVYWYQQSLDQGLQFLIQYYNGEERAKGNILERFSAQQFPDLHSELNLSSLELGDSALYFCASSMGEGRTNYGYTFGSGTRLTVV.

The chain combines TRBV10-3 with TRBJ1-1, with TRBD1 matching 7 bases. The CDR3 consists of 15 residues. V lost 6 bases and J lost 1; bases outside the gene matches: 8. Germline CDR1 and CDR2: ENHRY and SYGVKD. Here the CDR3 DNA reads TGTGCCATCAGCACTCCACAGGGGAAGAACACTGAAGCTTTCTTT. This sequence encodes CAISTPQGKNTEAFF.

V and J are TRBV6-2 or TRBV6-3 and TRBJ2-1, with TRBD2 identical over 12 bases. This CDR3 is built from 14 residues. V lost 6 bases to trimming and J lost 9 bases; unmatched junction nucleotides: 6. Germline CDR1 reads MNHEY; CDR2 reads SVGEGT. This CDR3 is CASSLTSGGSEQFF. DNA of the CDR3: TGTGCCAGCAGCCTGACTAGCGGGGGATCTGAGCAGTTCTTC.

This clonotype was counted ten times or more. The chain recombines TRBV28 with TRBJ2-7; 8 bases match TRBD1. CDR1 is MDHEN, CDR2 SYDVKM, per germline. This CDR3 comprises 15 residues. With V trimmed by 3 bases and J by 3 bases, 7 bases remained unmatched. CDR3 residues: CASSLGTGPDYEQYV. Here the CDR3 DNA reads TGTGCCAGCAGTTTGGGGACAGGCCCAGACTACGAGCAGTACGTC.

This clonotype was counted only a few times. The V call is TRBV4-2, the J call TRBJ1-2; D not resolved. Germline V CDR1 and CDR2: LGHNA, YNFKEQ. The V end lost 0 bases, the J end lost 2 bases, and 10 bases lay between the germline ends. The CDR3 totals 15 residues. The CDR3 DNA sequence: TGTGCCAGCAGCCAAGACGGCGGGCGGAACTATGGCTACACCTTC. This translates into CASSQDGGRNYGYTF.

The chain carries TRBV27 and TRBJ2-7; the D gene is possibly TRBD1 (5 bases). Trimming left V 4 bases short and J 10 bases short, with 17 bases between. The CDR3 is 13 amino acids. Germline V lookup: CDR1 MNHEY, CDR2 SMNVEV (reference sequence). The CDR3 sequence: CASSSRNMGHQYF. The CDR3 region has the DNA TGTGCCAGCAGTTCGCGGAATATGGGGCATCAGTACTTC.

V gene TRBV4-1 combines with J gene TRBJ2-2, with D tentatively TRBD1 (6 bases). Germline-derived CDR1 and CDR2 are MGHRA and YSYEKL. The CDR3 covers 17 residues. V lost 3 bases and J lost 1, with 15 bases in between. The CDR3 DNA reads TGCGCCAGCAGCCACGAACGTGGGGGCCGGAACACCGGGGAGCTGTTTTTT. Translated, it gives CASSHERGGRNTGELFF.

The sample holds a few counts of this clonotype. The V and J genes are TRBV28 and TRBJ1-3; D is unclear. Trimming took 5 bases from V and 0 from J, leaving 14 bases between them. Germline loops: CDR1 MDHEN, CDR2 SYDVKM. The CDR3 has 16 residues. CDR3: CASSLQDVSSGNTIYF. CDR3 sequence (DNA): TGTGCCAGCAGTCTCCAGGACGTCAGCTCTGGAAACACCATATATTTT.

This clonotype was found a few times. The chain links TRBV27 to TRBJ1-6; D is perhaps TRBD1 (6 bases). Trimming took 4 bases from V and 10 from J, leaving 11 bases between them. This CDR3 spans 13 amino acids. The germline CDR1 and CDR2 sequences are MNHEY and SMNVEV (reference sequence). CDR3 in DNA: TGTGCCAGCAGTTACAGGGTGGACTCACCCCTCCACTTT. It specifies CASSYRVDSPLHF.

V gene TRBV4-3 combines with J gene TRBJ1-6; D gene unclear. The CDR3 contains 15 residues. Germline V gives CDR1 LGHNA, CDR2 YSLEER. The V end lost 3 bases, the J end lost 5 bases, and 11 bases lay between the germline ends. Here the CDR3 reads CASSQDTDDNSPLHF. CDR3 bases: TGCGCCAGCAGCCAGGATACAGATGATAATTCACCCCTCCACTTT.

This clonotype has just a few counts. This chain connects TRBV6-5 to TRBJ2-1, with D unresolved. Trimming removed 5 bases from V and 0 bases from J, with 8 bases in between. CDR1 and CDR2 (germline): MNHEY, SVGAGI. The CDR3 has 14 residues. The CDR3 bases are TGTGCCAGCAGTCTCCTCGGCTCCTACAATGAGCAGTTCTTC. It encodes CASSLLGSYNEQFF.

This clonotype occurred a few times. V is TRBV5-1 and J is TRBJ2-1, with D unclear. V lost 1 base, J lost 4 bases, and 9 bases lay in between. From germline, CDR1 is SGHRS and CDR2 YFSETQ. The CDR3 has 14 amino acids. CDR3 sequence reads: CASSLRQGYNEQFF. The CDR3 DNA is TGCGCCAGCAGCTTGCGACAAGGTTACAATGAGCAGTTCTTC.

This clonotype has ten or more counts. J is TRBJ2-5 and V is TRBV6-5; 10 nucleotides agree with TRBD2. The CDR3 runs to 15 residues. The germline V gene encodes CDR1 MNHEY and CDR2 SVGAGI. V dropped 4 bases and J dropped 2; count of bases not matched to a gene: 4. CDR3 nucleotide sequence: TGTGCCAGCAGTTCAAGCGGGGGGGAACAAGAGACCCAGTACTTC. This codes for CASSSSGGEQETQYF.